The 15 T cell receptor beta chains reported below all come from one sample, sequenced in a study of OX40 agonist ivuxolimab in advanced cancers. Some clones are missing from TCRdb's copy, which holds only in-frame ones; the method was immunoSEQ multiplex PCR. In the table there are almost 50,000 clones, 81% of which are singletons. The sequencing here drew on CD4+ or CD8+ T cells sorted from blood, taken in a trial of the OX40 agonist ivuxolimab. These receptors came from an adult with an advanced solid tumor such as melanoma, head and neck, liver or kidney cancer.

This rearrangement joins TRBV5-4 to TRBJ2-5; 11 bases agree with TRBD2. Trimming took 2 bases from V and 3 from J; bases not matched to a gene: 3. CDR3 length: 15 amino acids. The germline CDR1 and CDR2 sequences are SGHNT and YYREEE (reference sequence). The CDR3 sequence is CASSLPGLAEETQYF. CDR3 DNA sequence: TGTGCCAGCAGCTTACCGGGACTAGCGGAAGAGACCCAGTACTTC.

This clone has only one observation. The V and J genes are TRBV5-6 and TRBJ1-2; 10 bases fit TRBD1. CDR3 size: 14 residues. Germline values: CDR1 SGHDT, CDR2 YYEEEE. The J segment lost 1 base and the V segment lost 7 bases, leaving 4 bases of the junction unmatched. The CDR3 loop reads CASHRDRGNYGYTF. CDR3 DNA: TGTGCCAGCCACCGGGACAGGGGTAACTATGGCTACACCTTC.

The chain has TRBV19 and TRBJ1-5; tentative D call: TRBD1 (5 bases). The CDR3 runs to 15 residues. The germline V gene has CDR1 LNHDA and CDR2 SQIVND (reference sequence). V lost 8 bases to trimming and J lost 2 bases, with 16 bases between them. For the CDR3, the DNA is TGTGCCAGTTCCCCCGGGGGAGGCGGCAATCAGCCCCAGCATTTT. Translating gives CASSPGGGGNQPQHF.

The gene calls are TRBV7-6 and TRBJ2-5; 8 bases are shared with TRBD2. The CDR3 has 16 residues. The germline gives CDR1 SGHVS, CDR2 FNYEAQ. The J segment lost 1 base and the V segment lost 2 bases, leaving 6 bases of the junction unmatched. CDR3 DNA sequence: TGTGCCAGCAGCTTATTGGCGGGGGGTCCCCAAGAGACCCAGTACTTC. Its protein product is CASSLLAGGPQETQYF.

The gene calls are TRBV29-1 and TRBJ2-1, with TRBD2 matching over 9 bases. With 0 bases clipped from V and 0 bases from J, the junction kept 0 bases outside the gene matches. The CDR3 runs 15 residues. Germline V gene lookup returns CDR1 SQVTM and CDR2 ANQGSEA. Here the CDR3 DNA reads TGCAGCGTTGAAGAGCGGGGGGGCTCCTACAATGAGCAGTTCTTC. Protein product: CSVEERGGSYNEQFF.

The genes are TRBV6-4 and TRBJ2-7; 9 bases fit TRBD1. Trimming cost V 8 bases and J 5 bases; bases outside gene matches: 10. The CDR3 totals 14 residues. CDR1 is MRHNA and CDR2 is SNTAGT in the germline V gene. The CDR3: CASQSPGQGDEQYV. CDR3 DNA sequence: TGTGCCAGCCAGTCTCCGGGACAGGGAGACGAGCAGTACGTC.

The chain couples TRBV28 to TRBJ2-7; tentative D call: TRBD2 (6 bases). Germline loops: CDR1 MDHEN, CDR2 SYDVKM. With 4 bases removed from V and 4 bases from J, the gap between germline ends came to 17 bases. The CDR3 has 15 amino acids. The CDR3 DNA reads as TGTGCCAGCAGTTCCCCACCCGGGGGTATATACGAGCAGTACTTC. It encodes CASSSPPGGIYEQYF.

The chain recombines TRBV13 with TRBJ1-4; the D gene is possibly TRBD1 (6 bases). From germline, CDR1 is PRHDT and CDR2 FYEKMQ (reference sequence). Trimming shortened V by 5 bases and J by 3 bases, and 16 bases separated the two germline ends. This CDR3 contains 16 residues. The CDR3 region has the DNA TGTGCCAGCAGCCTCGCCCAGGGGCGGGCTAATGAAAAACTGTTTTTT. Residues: CASSLAQGRANEKLFF.

The table lists this clone with a count of one. The J gene is TRBJ1-1, the V gene TRBV14; TRBD1 might be the D (5 bases). Trimming removed 1 base from V and 12 bases from J, with 15 bases in between. CDR3 length equals 13 residues. Germline CDR1 reads SGHDN; CDR2 reads FVKESK. The CDR3, as DNA: TGTGCCAGCAGCCAAGGAGGGGACGGGGGACCTTTCTTT. Amino acids: CASSQGGDGGPFF.

In DNA, the CDR3 is TGTGCCAGCAGCTTAGGGGGACAGGGTCTCCGTCCCCTCCACTTT. Translating gives CASSLGGQGLRPLHF. This chain joins TRBV11-2 and TRBJ1-6; 9 bases map to TRBD1. V trimming: 1 base; J trimming: 13 bases; junction bases outside the gene matches: 8. This CDR3 region has 15 residues. From germline, CDR1 is SGHAT and CDR2 FQNNGV.

The chain employs TRBV11-2 and TRBJ2-1; TRBD2 matches 12 bases. V trimming: 5 bases; J trimming: 3 bases; junction bases outside the gene matches: 2. Looked up from germline, CDR1 is SGHAT and CDR2 is FQNNGV. The CDR3 runs 15 residues. The DNA for the CDR3 is TGTGCCAGCAGCACGACTAGCGGGAGCTACAATGAGCAGTTCTTC. Residues: CASSTTSGSYNEQFF.

V gene TRBV4-1 combines with J gene TRBJ1-1; D call uncertain. The V gene lost 0 bases and the J gene lost 0 bases, with 11 bases spanning the gap. Germline lookup yields CDR1 MGHRA and CDR2 YSYEKL. This CDR3 comprises 16 residues. In DNA form, the CDR3 reads TGCGCCAGCAGCCAAGATGAATTTGGAGTGAACACTGAAGCTTTCTTT. This encodes CASSQDEFGVNTEAFF.

The chain uses TRBV5-4 and TRBJ2-7, with D maybe TRBD2 (5 bases). This CDR3 region has 13 residues. The ends were cut back, 4 bases at V and 1 base at J, with 9 bases in the middle. The germline V gene has CDR1 SGHNT and CDR2 YYREEE (reference sequence). The DNA of the CDR3 is TGTGCCAGCAGCCTGACTACTTCCTACGAGCAGTACTTC. The encoded protein is CASSLTTSYEQYF.

The rearrangement links TRBV27 to TRBJ2-2, with unresolved D. CDR1 and CDR2 from the germline V gene are MNHEY and SMNVEV (reference sequence). There are 13 residues in the CDR3. Trimming left V 3 bases short and J 7 bases short, with 9 bases between. CDR3 protein: CASSFVGGGELFF. In DNA form, the CDR3 reads TGTGCCAGCAGTTTCGTGGGCGGCGGGGAGCTGTTTTTT.

The V call is TRBV27, the J call TRBJ2-3; 7 bases align to TRBD2. V trimming: 3 bases; J trimming: 0 bases; junction bases outside the gene matches: 9. The CDR3 has 17 amino acids. From germline, CDR1 is MNHEY and CDR2 SMNVEV (reference sequence). The CDR3 spells CASSFWALAASTDTQYF. In DNA, the CDR3 is TGTGCCAGCAGTTTTTGGGCCCTAGCGGCTAGCACAGATACGCAGTATTTT.